Listed here are 2 T cell receptor beta chains from one sample, sequenced in a study of identical twins. TCRdb independently ran MiXCR on the 5' RACE reads; one entry per CDR3 protein. This sample carries around 250,000 distinct CDR3 sequences, about 8.3% of them seen once, and the ten largest clones take 2.5% to 3.5%. The sample also formed part of further work on yellow fever vaccine responses in identical twins.

Material for sequencing was CD8+ T cells sorted from blood. The source of these receptors is a woman younger than 30 in good health.

The sample holds a few counts of this clonotype. The chain joins TRBV7-8 to TRBJ2-1, with 9 bases matching TRBD1. Germline V lookup: CDR1 SGHVS, CDR2 FQNEAQ. Trimming cost V 5 bases and J 5 bases; bases outside gene matches: 10. The CDR3 spans 16 residues. For the CDR3, the DNA is TGTGCCAGCAGCGCACCCCGGGACAGGGTCAACAATGAGCAGTTCTTC. Residues: CASSAPRDRVNNEQFF.

V and J are TRBV12-3 or TRBV12-4 and TRBJ2-1; D possibly corresponds to TRBD2 (6 bases). This CDR3 is 11 amino acids long. V was cut by 5 bases and J by 15 bases, with 14 bases left in between. The DNA of the CDR3 is TGTGCCAGCAGTGCGGACGGGGGTCCGTTCTTC. It codes for CASSADGGPFF.